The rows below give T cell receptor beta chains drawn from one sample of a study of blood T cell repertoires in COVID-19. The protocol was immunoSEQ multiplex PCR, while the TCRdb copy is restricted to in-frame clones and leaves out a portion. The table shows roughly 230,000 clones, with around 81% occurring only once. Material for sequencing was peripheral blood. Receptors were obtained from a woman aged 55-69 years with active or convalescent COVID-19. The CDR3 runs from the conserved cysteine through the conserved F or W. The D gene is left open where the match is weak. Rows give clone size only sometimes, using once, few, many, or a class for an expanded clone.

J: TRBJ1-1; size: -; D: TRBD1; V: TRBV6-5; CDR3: CASRSRQGGTEAFF; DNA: TGTGCCAGCCGTTCCCGACAGGGCGGAACTGAAGCTTTCTTT
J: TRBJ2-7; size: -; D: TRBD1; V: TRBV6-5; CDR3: CASSESGTVPYEQYF; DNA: TGTGCCAGCAGCGAGTCCGGGACAGTGCCCTACGAGCAGTACTTC
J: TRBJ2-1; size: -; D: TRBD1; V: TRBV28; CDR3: CASSPWSGGRGKRQFF; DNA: TGTGCCAGCAGCCCATGGTCAGGGGGCAGGGGTAAACGGCAGTTCTTC
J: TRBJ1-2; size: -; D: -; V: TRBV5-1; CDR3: CASSLNFGANYGYTF; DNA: TGCGCCAGCAGCTTGAACTTCGGTGCAAACTATGGCTACACCTTC
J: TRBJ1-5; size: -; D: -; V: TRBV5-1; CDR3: CASSQRTIRSNQPQHF; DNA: TGCGCCAGCAGCCAGCGGACCATTAGAAGCAATCAGCCCCAGCATTTT
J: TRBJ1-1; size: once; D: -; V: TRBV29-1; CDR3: CSVEGQVNTEAFF; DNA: TGCAGCGTTGAAGGACAGGTCAACACTGAAGCTTTCTTT
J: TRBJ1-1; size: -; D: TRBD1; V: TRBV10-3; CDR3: CAIGQGPMNTEAFF; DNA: TGTGCCATCGGACAGGGGCCCATGAACACTGAAGCTTTCTTT
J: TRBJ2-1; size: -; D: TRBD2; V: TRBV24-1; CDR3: CATSDQTSGWVDEQFF; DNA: TGTGCCACCAGTGATCAGACTAGCGGATGGGTGGATGAGCAGTTCTTC
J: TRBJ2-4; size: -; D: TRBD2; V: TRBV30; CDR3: CAWSKTSGALGIQYF; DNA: TGTGCCTGGTCAAAGACTAGCGGGGCCCTGGGCATTCAGTACTTC
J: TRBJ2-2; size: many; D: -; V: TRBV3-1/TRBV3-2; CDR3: CASSQMRTGELFF; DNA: TGTGCCAGCAGCCAAATGAGAACCGGGGAGCTGTTTTTT
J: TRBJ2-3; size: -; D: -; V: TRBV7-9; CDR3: CAASAGSGTDTQYF; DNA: TGTGCCGCCTCGGCGGGGAGTGGCACAGATACGCAGTATTTT
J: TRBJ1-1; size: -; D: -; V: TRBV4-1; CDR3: CASSPLVRTEAFF; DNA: TGCGCCAGCAGCCCTTTGGTCAGGACTGAAGCTTTCTTT
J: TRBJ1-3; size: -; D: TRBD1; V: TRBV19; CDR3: CASSRQGLTGNTIYF; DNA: TGTGCCAGTAGCCGACAGGGATTGACTGGAAACACCATATATTTT
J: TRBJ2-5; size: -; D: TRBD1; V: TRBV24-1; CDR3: CATSDPRDRGQETQYF; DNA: TGTGCCACCAGTGACCCGCGGGACAGGGGGCAAGAGACCCAGTACTTC
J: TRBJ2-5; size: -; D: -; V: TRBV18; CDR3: CASSLSDYAETQYF; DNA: TGTGCCAGCTCACTCTCGGACTACGCCGAGACCCAGTACTTC
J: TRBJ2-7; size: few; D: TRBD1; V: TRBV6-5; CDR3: CASSSGTGVYEQYF; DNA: TGTGCCAGCAGTTCCGGGACAGGGGTCTACGAGCAGTACTTC
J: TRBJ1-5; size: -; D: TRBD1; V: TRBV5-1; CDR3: CASSSGQVNQPQHF; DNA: TGCGCCAGCAGCTCCGGACAGGTCAATCAGCCCCAGCATTTT
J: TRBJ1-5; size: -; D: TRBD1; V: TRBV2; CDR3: CASSARQGISNQPQHF; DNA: TGTGCCAGCAGCGCGAGACAGGGAATTAGCAATCAGCCCCAGCATTTT
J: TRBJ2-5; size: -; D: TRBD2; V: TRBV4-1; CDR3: CASSHPRTSGGFRGVETQYF; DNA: TGCGCCAGCAGCCACCCCCGGACTAGCGGGGGGTTTAGGGGGGTTGAGACCCAGTACTTC
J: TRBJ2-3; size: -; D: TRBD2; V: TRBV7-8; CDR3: CASSPSRLAKSTDTQYF; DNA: TGTGCCAGCAGCCCGAGTAGACTAGCGAAAAGCACAGATACGCAGTATTTT
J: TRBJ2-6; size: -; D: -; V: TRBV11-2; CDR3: CASSPGLASSGANVLTF; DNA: TGTGCCAGCAGCCCCGGCCTGGCTAGCTCTGGGGCCAACGTCCTGACTTTC
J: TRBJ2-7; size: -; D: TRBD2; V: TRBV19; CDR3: CASSSPGLAGLYEQYF; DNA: TGTGCCAGTAGTAGTCCGGGACTAGCGGGACTCTACGAGCAGTACTTC
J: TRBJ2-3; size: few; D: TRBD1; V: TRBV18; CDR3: CASSPGQASTDTQYF; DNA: TGTGCCAGCTCACCGGGACAGGCTAGCACAGATACGCAGTATTTT
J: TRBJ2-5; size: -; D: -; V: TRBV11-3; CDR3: CASSLAGGVETQYF; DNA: TGTGCCAGCAGCTTAGCCGGCGGGGTGGAGACCCAGTACTTC
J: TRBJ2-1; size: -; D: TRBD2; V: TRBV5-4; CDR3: CASSPRTSGRAAYNEQFF; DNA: TGTGCCAGCAGCCCTCGGACTAGCGGGAGGGCGGCCTACAATGAGCAGTTCTTC
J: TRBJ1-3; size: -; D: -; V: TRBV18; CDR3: CASSHSQSSGNTIYF; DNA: TGTGCCAGCTCACATTCACAGAGCTCTGGAAACACCATATATTTT
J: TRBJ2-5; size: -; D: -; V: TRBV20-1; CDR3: CSSGTKETQYF; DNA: TGCAGTTCCGGGACAAAAGAGACCCAGTACTTC
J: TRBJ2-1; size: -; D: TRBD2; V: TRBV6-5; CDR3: CASSTPGLDIHEQFF; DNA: TGTGCCAGCAGTACTCCGGGACTAGATATCCATGAGCAGTTCTTC
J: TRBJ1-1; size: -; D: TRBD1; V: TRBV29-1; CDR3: CSGRQGFDTEAFF; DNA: TGCAGCGGAAGACAGGGATTCGACACTGAAGCTTTCTTT
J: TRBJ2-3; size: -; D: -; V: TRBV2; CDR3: CASSVTTDTQYF; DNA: TGTGCCAGCAGTGTGACTACAGATACGCAGTATTTT
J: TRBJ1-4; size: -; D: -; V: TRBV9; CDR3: CASSAPTRGREKLFF; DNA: TGTGCCAGCAGCGCGCCGACTAGAGGAAGGGAAAAACTGTTTTTT
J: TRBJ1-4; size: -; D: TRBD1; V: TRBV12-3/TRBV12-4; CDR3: CASSWADRAKLFF; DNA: TGTGCCAGCAGTTGGGCCGACAGGGCGAAACTGTTTTTT
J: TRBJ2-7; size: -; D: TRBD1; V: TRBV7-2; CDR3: CASSLVQGASEQYF; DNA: TGTGCCAGCAGCTTAGTGCAGGGGGCGTCCGAGCAGTACTTC
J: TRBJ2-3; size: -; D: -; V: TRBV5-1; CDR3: CASSLSDGADTQYF; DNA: TGCGCCAGCAGCTTAAGTGACGGGGCAGATACGCAGTATTTT
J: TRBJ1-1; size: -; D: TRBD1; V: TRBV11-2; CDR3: CASSADRVGYTEAFF; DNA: TGTGCCAGCAGCGCAGACAGGGTCGGTTACACTGAAGCTTTCTTT
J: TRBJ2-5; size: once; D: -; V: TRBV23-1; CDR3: CASSQRLRGLQETQYF; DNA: TGCGCCAGCAGTCAACGACTCCGCGGGCTCCAAGAGACCCAGTACTTC
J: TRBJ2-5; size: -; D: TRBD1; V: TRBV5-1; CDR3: CASSLGRGGEETQYF; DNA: TGCGCCAGCAGCTTAGGGAGAGGGGGCGAGGAGACCCAGTACTTC
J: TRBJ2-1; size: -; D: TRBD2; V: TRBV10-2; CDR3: CASSNSGTYNEQFF; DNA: TGCGCCAGCAGTAATAGCGGGACCTACAATGAGCAGTTCTTC
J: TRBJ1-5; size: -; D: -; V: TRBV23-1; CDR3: CASSQSNRTDQPQHF; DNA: TGCGCCAGCAGTCAATCGAACAGAACCGATCAGCCCCAGCATTTT
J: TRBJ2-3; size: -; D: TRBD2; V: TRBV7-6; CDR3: CASSFQRGAADTQYF; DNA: TGTGCCAGCAGCTTCCAGCGGGGGGCCGCAGATACGCAGTATTTT
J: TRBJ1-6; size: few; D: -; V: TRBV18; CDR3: CASSPRRSGGEYGNSPLHF; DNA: TGTGCCAGCTCACCCCGGCGCAGTGGAGGTGAATATGGTAATTCACCCCTCCACTTT
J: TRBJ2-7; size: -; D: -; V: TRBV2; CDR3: CASRADSYEQYF; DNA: TGTGCCAGCAGAGCGGACTCCTACGAGCAGTACTTC
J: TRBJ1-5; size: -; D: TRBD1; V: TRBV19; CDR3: CASSTGQGNQPQHF; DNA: TGTGCCAGTAGTACCGGACAGGGCAATCAGCCCCAGCATTTT
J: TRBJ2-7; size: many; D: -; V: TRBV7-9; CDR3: CASSPGNGRTPFYEQYF; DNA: TGTGCCAGCAGCCCAGGGAATGGACGCACACCCTTCTACGAGCAGTACTTC
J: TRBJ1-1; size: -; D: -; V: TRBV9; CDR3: CASSVVVSGSNTEAFF; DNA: TGTGCCAGCAGCGTAGTGGTGTCAGGGTCGAACACTGAAGCTTTCTTT
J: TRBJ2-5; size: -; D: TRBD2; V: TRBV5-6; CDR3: CASSSKLAGDQETQYF; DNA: TGTGCCAGCAGCTCAAAACTAGCGGGGGACCAAGAGACCCAGTACTTC
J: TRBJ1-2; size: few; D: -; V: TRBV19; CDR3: CASSGYGYTF; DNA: TGTGCCAGCTCAGGGTACGGCTACACCTTC